These 2 T cell receptor beta chains share one sample of origin, sequenced in a study of identical twins. TCRdb re-derived calls from the 5' RACE reads in MiXCR, one entry per CDR3 protein. The profile shows fewer than 900,000 distinct CDR3 sequences, about 18% of them singletons. These data also featured in a second study, about T cells expressing NK-cell markers.

Sequencing used PBMCs. Receptors were obtained from a woman between 18 and 29 years old in good health.

This clonotype was counted only a few times. The genes are TRBV27 and TRBJ2-5; no firm D call. The CDR3 length is 14 residues. The ends were cut back, 3 bases at V and 1 base at J, with 9 bases in the middle. The germline CDR1 and CDR2 sequences are MNHEY and SMNVEV (reference sequence). The CDR3 spells CASSFVQTQETQYF. The DNA for the CDR3 is TGTGCCAGCAGTTTCGTACAGACCCAAGAGACCCAGTACTTC.

The CDR3 sequence is CASSYSIGTGFDEQYF. The CDR3 DNA is TGTGCCAGCAGTTACTCCATCGGGACAGGGTTTGACGAGCAGTACTTC. The J gene is TRBJ2-7, the V gene TRBV6-5; 9 bases line up with TRBD1. J gave up 5 bases and V 0 bases, and 8 bases lay outside the gene matches. CDR3 length: 16 amino acids. Per germline, CDR1 MNHEY and CDR2 SVGAGI.